A single sample gave rise to the 21 T cell receptor beta chains below, sequenced in a study of T cells expressing NK-cell markers. Using the 5' RACE reads, TCRdb records one entry per CDR3 protein without DNA. Seen in this sample are about 430,000 distinct CDR3 sequences; the ten most common clones hold over 1.1%. The sequenced material came from blood T cells: a sorted CD56 or NKG2C T cell subset, CD4+ or CD8+ T cells, or bulk PBMC T cells (not recorded which). These receptors all stem from a woman aged 45-59 years in good health.

V usage is TRBV7-9 and J usage is TRBJ1-2; the TCRdb D gene call, TRBD1, has no DNA to confirm it. The length of the CDR3 is 13 residues. Germline CDR1 reads SEHNR; CDR2 reads FQNEAQ (reference sequence). The CDR3 is CASSLSGAGGYTF.

The chain has TRBV5-1 and TRBJ1-1. CDR1 SGHRS and CDR2 YFSETQ come from the germline V gene. This CDR3 is built from 14 residues. The chain's CDR3 is CASSPRVEAPAAFF.

The chain uses TRBV20-1 and TRBJ2-1. CDR1 and CDR2 (germline): DFQATT, SNEGSKA (reference sequence). This CDR3 region has 12 residues. The CDR3 reads CSVDQIGGIKFF.

The genes are TRBV29-1 and TRBJ2-3; TCRdb lists TRBD2, though no DNA is available to test this call. The CDR3 has 13 residues. Germline values: CDR1 SQVTM, CDR2 ANQGSEA. CDR3 protein: CSADSQRIDTQYF.

V and J are TRBV20-1 and TRBJ1-2; TCRdb's D call, TRBD1, is unchecked because there is no DNA. Looked up from germline, CDR1 is DFQATT and CDR2 is SNEGSKA (reference sequence). The CDR3 covers 16 residues. The CDR3 loop is CSARVFAGTNNYGYTF.

The rearrangement joins TRBV25-1 to TRBJ2-2. The CDR3 length is 14 residues. From germline, CDR1 is MGHDK and CDR2 SYGVNS. The CDR3 region is CASSDRINTGELFF.

The rearrangement uses TRBV5-1 and TRBJ2-2; without DNA, the TCRdb call of TRBD1 cannot be checked. Germline CDR1 is SGHRS and CDR2 is YFSETQ. This CDR3 is built from 14 residues. CDR3 loop: CASSNPQGAGELFF.

V is TRBV30 and J is TRBJ2-4; with no DNA, the TCRdb D assignment of TRBD1 cannot be verified. The CDR3 has 14 residues. CDR1 and CDR2 from the germline V gene are GTSNPN and SVGIG (reference sequence). The CDR3 loop is CAWSAPRDRNIQYF.

The chain employs TRBV7-9 and TRBJ2-7; there is no DNA to check the TCRdb D call of TRBD2. The CDR3 contains 16 residues. Germline CDR1 reads SEHNR; CDR2 reads FQNEAQ (reference sequence). CDR3 amino acids: CASSRLARGGSYEQYF.

This chain links TRBV12-5 with TRBJ2-6. CDR1 LGHNT and CDR2 FRNRAP come from the germline V gene. The CDR3 consists of 16 residues. CDR3 amino acids: CASGLGLDSGANVLTF.

The chain joins TRBV20-1 to TRBJ2-1; the D call from TCRdb, TRBD2, cannot be confirmed without DNA. The CDR3 covers 15 residues. From germline, CDR1 is DFQATT and CDR2 SNEGSKA (reference sequence). The CDR3: CSASQREYPYNEQFF.

The rearrangement links TRBV5-1 to TRBJ2-7. This CDR3 has 13 residues. Germline values: CDR1 SGHRS, CDR2 YFSETQ. Here the CDR3 reads CASSVWTAGEQYF.

V usage is TRBV5-1 and J usage is TRBJ1-1; the D call from TCRdb, TRBD1, cannot be confirmed without DNA. Germline V CDR1 and CDR2: SGHRS, YFSETQ. The CDR3 is 14 amino acids. This chain's CDR3 is CASSRDRGSTEAFF.

The CDR3 loop is CSASRTSGRGAGELFF. This chain uses TRBV20-1 with TRBJ2-2; TCRdb lists TRBD2, though no DNA is available to test this call. Germline assignment: CDR1 DFQATT and CDR2 SNEGSKA (reference sequence). The CDR3 consists of 16 residues.

This rearrangement joins TRBV10-3 to TRBJ2-5. The CDR3 is made up of 12 amino acids. CDR1 is ENHRY, CDR2 SYGVKD, per germline. CDR3 loop: CAISEIKETQYF.

The chain recombines TRBV7-3 with TRBJ2-1. Germline V gene lookup returns CDR1 SGHTA and CDR2 FQGTGA. This CDR3 has 13 amino acids. The CDR3 here is CATSGSSYNEQFF.

The chain carries TRBV12-3 or TRBV12-4 and TRBJ1-2; lacking DNA, the TRBD1 call made by TCRdb goes unchecked. The CDR3 contains 14 residues. Here the CDR3 reads CASSLGRGYGGYTF.

This rearrangement joins TRBV4-2 to TRBJ2-5; the D call of TRBD2 rests on TCRdb alone, since no DNA is present to check it. Germline V gives CDR1 LGHNA, CDR2 YNFKEQ. This CDR3 is built from 16 residues. Here the CDR3 reads CASSAGTSGAQETQYF.

This chain uses TRBV7-3 with TRBJ2-3; TCRdb's assignment of TRBD2 cannot be checked, as there is no DNA. The CDR3 length is 13 residues. The germline gives CDR1 SGHTA, CDR2 FQGTGA. CDR3 region: CASRPGLTDTQYF.

The V gene is TRBV6-4, the J gene TRBJ2-3; TCRdb designates TRBD2, a call that cannot be tested without DNA. This CDR3 has 16 amino acids. Germline V gene sequence: CDR1 MRHNA, CDR2 SNTAGT. The CDR3 sequence: CASSLRLAASTDTQYF.

The chain recombines TRBV4-1 with TRBJ2-3; there is no DNA to check the TCRdb D call of TRBD1. CDR1 MGHRA and CDR2 YSYEKL come from the germline V gene. The CDR3 runs 18 residues. The CDR3: CASSQGWGGAFITDTQYF.